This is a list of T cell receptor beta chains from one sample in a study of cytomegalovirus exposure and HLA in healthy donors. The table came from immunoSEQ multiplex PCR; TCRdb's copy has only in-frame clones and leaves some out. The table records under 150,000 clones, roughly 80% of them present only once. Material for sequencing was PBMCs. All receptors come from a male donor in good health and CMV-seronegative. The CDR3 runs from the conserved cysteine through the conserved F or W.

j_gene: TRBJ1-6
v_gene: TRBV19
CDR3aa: CASTIYAGSSPLHF

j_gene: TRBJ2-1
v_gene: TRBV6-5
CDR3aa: CASRGQGDEQFF

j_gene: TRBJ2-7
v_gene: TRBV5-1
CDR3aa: CASSTSGGSSYEQYF

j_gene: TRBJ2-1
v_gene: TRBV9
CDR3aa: CASSGGGAGGLNEQFF

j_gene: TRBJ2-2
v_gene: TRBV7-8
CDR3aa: CASSPRLANTGELFF

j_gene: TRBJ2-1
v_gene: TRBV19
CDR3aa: CASSIDSGRANEQFF

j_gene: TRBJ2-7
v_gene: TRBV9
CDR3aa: CASSPFGPVNSFEQYF

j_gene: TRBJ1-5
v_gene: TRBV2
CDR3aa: CASTTTGTDSNQPQHF

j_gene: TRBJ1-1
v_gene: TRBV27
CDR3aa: CASRADRGLEAFF

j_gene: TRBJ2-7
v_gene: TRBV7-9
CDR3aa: CASSHRPGQPLYEQYF

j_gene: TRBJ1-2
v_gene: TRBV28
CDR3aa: CASSTQGTYGYTF

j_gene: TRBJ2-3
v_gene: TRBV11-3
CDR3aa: CASSLNLAGGRGSSDTQYF

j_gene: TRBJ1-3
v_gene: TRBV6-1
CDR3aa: CASRRDNGNTIYF

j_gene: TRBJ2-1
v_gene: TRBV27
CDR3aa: CASSLAPSPRSSYNEQFF

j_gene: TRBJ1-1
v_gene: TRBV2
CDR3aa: CASSATGIRDTEAFF

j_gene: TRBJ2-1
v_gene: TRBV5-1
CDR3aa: CASSFRLAGGNEQFF

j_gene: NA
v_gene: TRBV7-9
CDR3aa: CASKSWDSYEQYF

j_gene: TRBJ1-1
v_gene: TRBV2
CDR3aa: CASRGDGQGTVFF

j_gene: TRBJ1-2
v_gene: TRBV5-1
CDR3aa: CASSWDRGGYTF

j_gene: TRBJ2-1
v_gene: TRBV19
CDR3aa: CASSISGSYNEQFF

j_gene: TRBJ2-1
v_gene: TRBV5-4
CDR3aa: CASSLGTTFNEQFF

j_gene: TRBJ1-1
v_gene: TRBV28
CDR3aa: CASSLIRGLATEAFF

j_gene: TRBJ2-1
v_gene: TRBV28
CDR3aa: CASSLWDRGSNEQFF

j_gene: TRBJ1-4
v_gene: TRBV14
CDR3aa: CASSPWDRSNEKLFF

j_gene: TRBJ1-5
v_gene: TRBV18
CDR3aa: CASSPGTGAKDLGQPQHF

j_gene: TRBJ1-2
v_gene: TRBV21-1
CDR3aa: CASMERLTYGYTF

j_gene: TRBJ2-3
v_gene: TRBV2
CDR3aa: CASRETGGTDTQYF

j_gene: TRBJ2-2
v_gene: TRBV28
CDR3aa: CASSPTGELFF

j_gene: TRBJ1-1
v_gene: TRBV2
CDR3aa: CASSDARDTEAFF

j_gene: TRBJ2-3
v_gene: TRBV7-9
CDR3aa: CASSTGTSGTTDTQYF

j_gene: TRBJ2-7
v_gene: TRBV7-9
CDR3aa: CASSDPRGSPYEQYF

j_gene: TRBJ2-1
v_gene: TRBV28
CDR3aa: CASRRREGANEQFF

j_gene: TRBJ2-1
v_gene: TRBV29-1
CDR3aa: CSVYRDTYNEQFF

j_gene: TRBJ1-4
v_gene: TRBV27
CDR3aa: CASRPQGWDEKLFF

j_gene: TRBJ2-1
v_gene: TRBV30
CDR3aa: CARRRVAYNEQFF

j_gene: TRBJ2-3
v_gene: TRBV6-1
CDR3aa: CASSFQRGDTQYF

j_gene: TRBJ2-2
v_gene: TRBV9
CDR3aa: CASSVGPGLAGTGELFF

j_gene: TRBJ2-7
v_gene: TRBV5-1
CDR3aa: CASGPGHIVKGLYEQYF

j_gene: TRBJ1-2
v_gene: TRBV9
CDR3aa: CASRDNRGLRGYTF

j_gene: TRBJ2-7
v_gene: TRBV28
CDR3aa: CASSLLGRTYEQYF

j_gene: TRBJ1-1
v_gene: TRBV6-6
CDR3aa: CASSKTGTGEAFF

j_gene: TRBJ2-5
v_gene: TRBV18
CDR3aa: CASSPPLGQSQETQYF

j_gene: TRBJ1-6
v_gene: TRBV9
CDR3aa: CASSGPSSYNSPLHF

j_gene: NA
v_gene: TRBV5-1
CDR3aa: CASSTIAGGPYEQYF